What follows are 3 T cell receptor beta chains derived from one specimen sequenced in a study of T-cell reconstitution after alpha-beta-depleted transplantation in children (dated by TCRdb to 2016 to 2017). The library came from PCR. Sequencing was performed on an Illumina HiSeq 2500. Molecular barcoding was employed in the preparation of TCR libraries, with unique molecular identifiers being used to normalize TCRbeta repertoire quantification. TCRdb passed the public sequencing reads through fastp at Q25 and MiXCR, retaining productive beta sequences. Every distinct CDR3 protein forms one entry, paired with its most common genes and DNA. The sample yields under 850,000 distinct CDR3 sequences; roughly 14% were counted once. Of the sample, 0.79% falls within the top ten clones. What the treatment or condition label conveys for this sample: allogeneic hematopoietic cell transplantation with graft depleted of TCRalphabeta T cells and CD19 B cells.

The material was PBMCs, obtained before TCRalphabeta/CD19-depleted stem cell transplant. These receptors all stem from a girl aged 2-9 years with congenital amegakaryocytic thrombocytopenia, due to receive a stem cell transplant.

A word on this clonotype: Likely a read error: the CDR3 ends without its conserved phenylalanine or tryptophan. This chain links TRBV5-1 with TRBJ1-5; D gene uncertain. Germline V CDR1 and CDR2: SGHRS, YFSETQ. The CDR3 consists of 12 residues. V was cut by 4 bases and J by 9 bases, with 11 bases left in between. The CDR3 here is CASSEPPGPQHI. The CDR3 nucleotides are TGCGCCAGCAGCGAGCCCCCTGGGCCCCAGCATATT.

This clonotype was picked up a small number of times. The CDR3 DNA reads TGTGCCAGCAGCCATGGACTAGCGGGTTATACCGGGGAGCTGTTTTTT. Its translation: CASSHGLAGYTGELFF. This chain connects TRBV3-1 to TRBJ2-2, with 11 bases that match TRBD2. V lost 3 bases and J lost 5; bases outside the gene matches: 5. CDR1 is LGHDT, CDR2 YNNKEL, per germline (reference sequence). The CDR3 loop spans 16 amino acids.

The sample holds many counts of this clonotype. The chain carries TRBV5-1 and TRBJ2-2; 7 nucleotides agree with TRBD1. V shed 0 bases and J 4 bases; nucleotides not matched to a gene: 6. In germline, CDR1 is SGHRS, CDR2 YFSETQ. This CDR3 spans 16 amino acids. The CDR3 DNA reads TGCGCCAGCAGCTTGGTCGGCAGGGGGATCACCGGGGAGCTGTTTTTT. Protein product: CASSLVGRGITGELFF. Full variable domain (outside the CDR3, taken from reference TRBV5-1 and TRBJ2-2): KAGVTQTPRYLIKTRGQQVTLSCSPISGHRSVSWYQQTPGQGLQFLFEYFSETQRNKGNFPGRFSGRQFSNSRSEMNVSTLELGDSALYLCASSLVGRGITGELFFGEGSRLTVL.